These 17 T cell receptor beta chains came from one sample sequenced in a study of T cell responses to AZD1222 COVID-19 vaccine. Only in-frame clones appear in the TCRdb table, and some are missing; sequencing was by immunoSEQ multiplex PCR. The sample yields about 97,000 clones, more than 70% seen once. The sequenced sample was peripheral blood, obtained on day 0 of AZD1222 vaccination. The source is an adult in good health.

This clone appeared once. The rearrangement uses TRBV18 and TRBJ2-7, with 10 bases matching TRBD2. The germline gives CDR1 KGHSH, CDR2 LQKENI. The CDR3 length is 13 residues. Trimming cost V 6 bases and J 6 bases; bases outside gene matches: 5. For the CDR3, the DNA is TGTGCCAGCTCCAGCGGGGGGGCCTCCGAGCAGTACTTC. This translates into CASSSGGASEQYF.

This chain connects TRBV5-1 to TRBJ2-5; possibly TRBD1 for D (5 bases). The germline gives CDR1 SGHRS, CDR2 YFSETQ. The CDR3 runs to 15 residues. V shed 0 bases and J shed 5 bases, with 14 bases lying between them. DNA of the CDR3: TGCGCCAGCAGCTTGGCCTCCCAGGGCAGGGAGACCCAGTACTTC. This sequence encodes CASSLASQGRETQYF. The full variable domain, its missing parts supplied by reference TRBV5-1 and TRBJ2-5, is KAGVTQTPRYLIKTRGQQVTLSCSPISGHRSVSWYQQTPGQGLQFLFEYFSETQRNKGNFPGRFSGRQFSNSRSEMNVSTLELGDSALYLCASSLASQGRETQYFGPGTRLLVL.

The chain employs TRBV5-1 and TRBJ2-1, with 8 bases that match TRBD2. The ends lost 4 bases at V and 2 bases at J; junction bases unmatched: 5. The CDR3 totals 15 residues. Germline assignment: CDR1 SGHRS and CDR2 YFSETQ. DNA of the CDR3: TGCGCCAGCAGCCCACTAGCGGAGACCTACAATGAGCAGTTCTTC. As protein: CASSPLAETYNEQFF.

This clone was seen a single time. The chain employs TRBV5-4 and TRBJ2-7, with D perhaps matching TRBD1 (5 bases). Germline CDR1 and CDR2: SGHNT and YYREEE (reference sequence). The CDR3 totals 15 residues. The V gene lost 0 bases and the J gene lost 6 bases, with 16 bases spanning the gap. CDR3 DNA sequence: TGTGCCAGCAGCTTGGATCAGGGTCCTTCCCGCGAGCAGTACTTC. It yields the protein CASSLDQGPSREQYF. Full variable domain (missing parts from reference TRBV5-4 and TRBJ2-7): ETGVTQSPTHLIKTRGQQVTLRCSSQSGHNTVSWYQQALGQGPQFIFQYYREEENGRGNFPPRFSGLQFPNYSSELNVNALELDDSALYLCASSLDQGPSREQYFGPGTRLTVT.

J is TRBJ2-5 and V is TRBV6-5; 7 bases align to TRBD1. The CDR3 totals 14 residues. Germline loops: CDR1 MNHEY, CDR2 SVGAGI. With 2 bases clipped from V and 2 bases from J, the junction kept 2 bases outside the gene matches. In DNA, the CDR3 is TGTGCCAGCAGTTACACGGGACAGCAAGAGACCCAGTACTTC. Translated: CASSYTGQQETQYF.

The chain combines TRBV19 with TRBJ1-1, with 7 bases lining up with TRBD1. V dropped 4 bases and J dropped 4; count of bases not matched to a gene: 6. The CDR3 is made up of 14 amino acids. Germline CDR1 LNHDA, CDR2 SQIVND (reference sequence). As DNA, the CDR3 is TGTGCCAGTAGTACGGGCCAGGGGGTCACTGAAGCTTTCTTT. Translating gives CASSTGQGVTEAFF.

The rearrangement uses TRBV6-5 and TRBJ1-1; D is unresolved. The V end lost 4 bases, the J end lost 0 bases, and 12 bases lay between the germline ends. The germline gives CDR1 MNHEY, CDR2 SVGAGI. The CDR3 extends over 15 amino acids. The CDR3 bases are TGTGCCAGCAGTTTACTCCCGACTTTGAACACTGAAGCTTTCTTT. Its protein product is CASSLLPTLNTEAFF.

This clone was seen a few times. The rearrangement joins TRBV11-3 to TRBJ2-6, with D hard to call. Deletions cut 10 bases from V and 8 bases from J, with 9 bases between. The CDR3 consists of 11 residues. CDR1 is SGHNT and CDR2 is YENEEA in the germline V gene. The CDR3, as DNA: TGTGCCACACAGACGACCAACGTCCTGACTTTC. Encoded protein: CATQTTNVLTF.

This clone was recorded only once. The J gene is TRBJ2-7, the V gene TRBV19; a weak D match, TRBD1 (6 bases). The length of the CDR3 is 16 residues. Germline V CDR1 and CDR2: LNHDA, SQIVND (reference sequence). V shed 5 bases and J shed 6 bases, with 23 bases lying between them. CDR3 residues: CASSPSLTGLFIEQYF. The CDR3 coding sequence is TGTGCCAGTAGTCCCTCCTTGACAGGACTCTTCATCGAGCAGTACTTC.

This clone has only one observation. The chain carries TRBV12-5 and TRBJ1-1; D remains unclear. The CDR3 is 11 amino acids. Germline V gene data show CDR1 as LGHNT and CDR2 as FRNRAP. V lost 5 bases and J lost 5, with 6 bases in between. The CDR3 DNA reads TGTGCTAGTGGTCCCCATACTGAAGCTTTCTTT. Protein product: CASGPHTEAFF.

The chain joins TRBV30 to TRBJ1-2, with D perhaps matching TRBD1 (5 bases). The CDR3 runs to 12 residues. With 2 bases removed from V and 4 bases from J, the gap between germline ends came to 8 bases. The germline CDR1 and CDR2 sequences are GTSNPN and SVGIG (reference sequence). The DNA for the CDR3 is TGTGCCTGGAGTCCAGGGAGCTATGGCTACACCTTC. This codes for CAWSPGSYGYTF.

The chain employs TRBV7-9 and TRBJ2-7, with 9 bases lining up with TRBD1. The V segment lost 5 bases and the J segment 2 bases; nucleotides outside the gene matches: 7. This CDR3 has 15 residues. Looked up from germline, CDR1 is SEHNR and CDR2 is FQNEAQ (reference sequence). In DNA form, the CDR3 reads TGTGCCAGCAGCCCGCAGGGGACAGGGACCTACGAGCAGTACTTC. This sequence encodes CASSPQGTGTYEQYF.

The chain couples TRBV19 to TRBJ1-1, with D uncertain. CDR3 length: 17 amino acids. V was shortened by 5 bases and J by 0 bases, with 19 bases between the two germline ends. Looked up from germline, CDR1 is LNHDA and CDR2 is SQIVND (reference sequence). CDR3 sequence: CASSASGVSPMNTEAFF. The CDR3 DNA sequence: TGTGCCAGTAGTGCGTCCGGGGTATCCCCGATGAACACTGAAGCTTTCTTT.

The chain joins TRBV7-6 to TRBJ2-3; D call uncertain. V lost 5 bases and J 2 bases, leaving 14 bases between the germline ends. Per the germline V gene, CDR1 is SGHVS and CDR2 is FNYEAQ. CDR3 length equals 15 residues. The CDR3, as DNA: TGTGCCAGCAGCGGAAGACTCCAACCCACAGATACGCAGTATTTT. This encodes CASSGRLQPTDTQYF.

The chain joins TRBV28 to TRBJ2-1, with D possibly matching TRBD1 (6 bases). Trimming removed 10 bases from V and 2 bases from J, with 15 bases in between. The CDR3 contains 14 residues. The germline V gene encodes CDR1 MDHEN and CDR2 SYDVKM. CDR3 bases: TGTGCCACCTTTGGGGGCGCTCCCTACAATGAGCAGTTCTTC. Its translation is CATFGGAPYNEQFF.

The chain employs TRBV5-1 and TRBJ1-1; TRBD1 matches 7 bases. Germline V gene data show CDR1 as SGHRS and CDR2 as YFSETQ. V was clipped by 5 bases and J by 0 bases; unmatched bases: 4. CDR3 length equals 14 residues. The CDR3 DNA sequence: TGCGCCAGCAGGCGGGGACAGTTGAACACTGAAGCTTTCTTT. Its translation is CASRRGQLNTEAFF. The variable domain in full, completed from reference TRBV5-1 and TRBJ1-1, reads KAGVTQTPRYLIKTRGQQVTLSCSPISGHRSVSWYQQTPGQGLQFLFEYFSETQRNKGNFPGRFSGRQFSNSRSEMNVSTLELGDSALYLCASRRGQLNTEAFFGQGTRLTVV.

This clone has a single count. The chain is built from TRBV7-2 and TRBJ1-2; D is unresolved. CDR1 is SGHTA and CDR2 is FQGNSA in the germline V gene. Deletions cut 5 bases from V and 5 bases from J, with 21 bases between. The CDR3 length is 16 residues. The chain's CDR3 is CASSETRLVSGYGYTF. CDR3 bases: TGTGCCAGCAGCGAGACCCGCTTGGTTTCCGGGTATGGCTACACCTTC. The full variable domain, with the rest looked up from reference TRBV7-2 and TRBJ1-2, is GAGVSQSPSNKVTEKGKDVELRCDPISGHTALYWYRQSLGQGLEFLIYFQGNSAPDKSGLPSDRFSAERTGGSVSTLTIQRTQQEDSAVYLCASSETRLVSGYGYTFGSGTRLTVV.